This T cell receptor (beta chain) was identified in a study of long-term antiretroviral therapy in people with HIV. The libraries were made with immunoSEQ v3.0 at survey level. Measured with immunoSEQ multiplex PCR; TCRdb has only the in-frame clones, and not every one. The sample holds 20,000 to 25,000 clones; 81% are singletons and the top ten take more than 5.5%. The V and J ends lost 5 bases and 1 base respectively, with 8 bases between them. Per germline, CDR1 SEHNR and CDR2 FQNEAQ (reference sequence). The CDR3 has 14 residues. This clone was recorded a few times. In the same sample, other DNA sequences code for this CDR3.

The chain employs TRBV7-9 and TRBJ2-2; D unresolved. This TCR was sampled from a man in his thirties or forties with HIV. The specimen comprised unsorted PBMCs, sampled 1.5 years after starting antiretroviral therapy. DNA for the CDR3: TGTGCCAGCAGCCTGACATTGAACACCGGGGAGCTGTTTTTT. This gives the protein CASSLTLNTGELFF.